This is a list of T cell receptor beta chains from one sample in a study of blood T cell repertoires in COVID-19. Measured with immunoSEQ multiplex PCR; TCRdb has only the in-frame clones, and not every one. The table includes about 59,000 clones, almost 80% detected once. The specimen was peripheral blood. Receptors were obtained from a man older than 75 with acute or convalescent COVID-19. Both conserved end residues are part of each CDR3. Each record gives: D gene, clone size, J gene, V gene, CDR3 protein, CDR3 DNA. D genes are given only for firm matches. The listing skips clone size in some rows; elsewhere it reads once, few, many or a size class.

d_gene: TRBD1
abundance: -
j_gene: TRBJ1-6
v_gene: TRBV6-6
CDR3aa: CAGRDSTSPLHF
CDR3nt: TGTGCCGGCCGGGACAGCACATCACCCCTCCACTTT

d_gene: -
abundance: -
j_gene: TRBJ1-1
v_gene: TRBV30
CDR3aa: CAWSDKGDTEAFF
CDR3nt: TGTGCCTGGAGTGATAAGGGGGACACTGAAGCTTTCTTT

d_gene: -
abundance: few
j_gene: TRBJ2-7
v_gene: TRBV4-1
CDR3aa: CASSQVRLGGEQYF
CDR3nt: TGCGCCAGCAGCCAAGTCAGGTTGGGTGGCGAGCAGTACTTC

d_gene: -
abundance: -
j_gene: TRBJ2-1
v_gene: TRBV10-1
CDR3aa: CASSELPRGRGGEQFF
CDR3nt: TGCGCCAGCAGTGAGTTACCCAGGGGCAGGGGCGGTGAGCAGTTCTTC

d_gene: TRBD1
abundance: -
j_gene: TRBJ2-7
v_gene: TRBV7-2
CDR3aa: CASSFPGQGIYEQYF
CDR3nt: TGTGCCAGCAGCTTCCCGGGACAGGGCATCTACGAGCAGTACTTC

d_gene: -
abundance: -
j_gene: TRBJ2-7
v_gene: TRBV29-1
CDR3aa: CSVVRPQGYEQYF
CDR3nt: TGCAGCGTTGTTAGGCCCCAGGGCTACGAGCAGTACTTC

d_gene: TRBD1
abundance: -
j_gene: TRBJ1-1
v_gene: TRBV6-1
CDR3aa: CASSEQGAGPEAFF
CDR3nt: TGTGCCAGCAGTGAACAGGGGGCCGGTCCTGAAGCTTTCTTT

d_gene: TRBD2
abundance: few
j_gene: TRBJ2-2
v_gene: TRBV5-4
CDR3aa: CASSLAAGGVTGELFF
CDR3nt: TGTGCCAGCAGCTTGGCAGCGGGGGGGGTCACCGGGGAGCTGTTTTTT

d_gene: TRBD1
abundance: -
j_gene: TRBJ2-5
v_gene: TRBV2
CDR3aa: CASSETGAPQETQYF
CDR3nt: TGTGCCAGCAGTGAAACAGGGGCGCCTCAAGAGACCCAGTACTTC

d_gene: -
abundance: once
j_gene: TRBJ1-2
v_gene: TRBV29-1
CDR3aa: CSVRQEEGGYGYTF
CDR3nt: TGCAGCGTCCGGCAGGAGGAAGGAGGCTATGGCTACACCTTC

d_gene: -
abundance: -
j_gene: TRBJ1-5
v_gene: TRBV14
CDR3aa: CASSQHLSGPQHF
CDR3nt: TGTGCCAGCAGCCAACATTTGTCAGGTCCCCAGCATTTT

d_gene: TRBD1
abundance: many
j_gene: TRBJ1-1
v_gene: TRBV3-1/TRBV3-2
CDR3aa: CASSHGTATEAFF
CDR3nt: TGTGCCAGCAGCCACGGGACAGCCACTGAAGCTTTCTTT

d_gene: TRBD2
abundance: -
j_gene: TRBJ2-7
v_gene: TRBV11-2
CDR3aa: CASSLAASGPYEQYF
CDR3nt: TGTGCCAGCAGCTTAGCCGCTAGCGGTCCCTACGAGCAGTACTTC

d_gene: -
abundance: -
j_gene: TRBJ1-1
v_gene: TRBV7-2
CDR3aa: CASNIQTNTEAFF
CDR3nt: TGTGCCAGCAATATACAGACGAACACTGAAGCTTTCTTT

d_gene: -
abundance: -
j_gene: TRBJ2-3
v_gene: TRBV2
CDR3aa: CASRNRMSPDTQYF
CDR3nt: TGTGCCAGCAGAAACAGAATGAGTCCAGATACGCAGTATTTT

d_gene: TRBD2
abundance: -
j_gene: TRBJ2-1
v_gene: TRBV5-4
CDR3aa: CASSLGAGGYNEQFF
CDR3nt: TGTGCCAGCAGCTTGGGAGCGGGGGGGTACAATGAGCAGTTCTTC

d_gene: -
abundance: once
j_gene: TRBJ2-1
v_gene: TRBV7-2
CDR3aa: CASSGRSTGSVILEQFF
CDR3nt: TGTGCCAGCAGCGGCAGGAGTACGGGAAGTGTTATCCTGGAGCAGTTCTTC

d_gene: TRBD1
abundance: -
j_gene: TRBJ2-7
v_gene: TRBV3-1/TRBV3-2
CDR3aa: CASSLGTGGYEQYF
CDR3nt: TGTGCCAGCAGCCTTGGGACAGGGGGGTACGAGCAGTACTTC

d_gene: -
abundance: -
j_gene: TRBJ2-5
v_gene: TRBV9
CDR3aa: CASSVMGASETQYF
CDR3nt: TGTGCCAGCAGCGTAATGGGGGCGTCGGAGACCCAGTACTTC

d_gene: TRBD2
abundance: -
j_gene: TRBJ2-5
v_gene: TRBV6-6
CDR3aa: CASSYQREVGETQYF
CDR3nt: TGTGCCAGCAGTTATCAGCGGGAGGTAGGGGAGACCCAGTACTTC

d_gene: -
abundance: -
j_gene: TRBJ2-1
v_gene: TRBV6-5
CDR3aa: CASIYGTFTEQFF
CDR3nt: TGTGCCAGCATCTACGGGACATTTACTGAGCAGTTCTTC

d_gene: TRBD1
abundance: once
j_gene: TRBJ1-6
v_gene: TRBV25-1
CDR3aa: CASSSGGTYNSPLHF
CDR3nt: TGTGCCAGCAGTTCAGGGGGCACCTATAATTCACCCCTCCACTTT

d_gene: TRBD1
abundance: -
j_gene: TRBJ2-7
v_gene: TRBV5-5
CDR3aa: CASRLSGTGITEQYF
CDR3nt: TGTGCCAGCAGACTATCCGGGACAGGGATTACGGAGCAGTACTTC

d_gene: -
abundance: -
j_gene: TRBJ2-1
v_gene: TRBV12-3/TRBV12-4
CDR3aa: CASSLSRVNEQFF
CDR3nt: TGTGCCAGCAGTTTAAGCAGGGTTAATGAGCAGTTCTTC

d_gene: TRBD2
abundance: -
j_gene: TRBJ2-1
v_gene: TRBV14
CDR3aa: CASSQAGTSVNNEQFF
CDR3nt: TGTGCCAGCAGCCAAGCCGGGACTAGCGTTAACAATGAGCAGTTCTTC

d_gene: TRBD1
abundance: few
j_gene: TRBJ1-1
v_gene: TRBV7-3
CDR3aa: CASSPGQGSNTEAFF
CDR3nt: TGTGCCAGCAGCCCCGGACAGGGATCGAACACTGAAGCTTTCTTT

d_gene: -
abundance: few
j_gene: TRBJ2-2
v_gene: TRBV5-6
CDR3aa: CASSFGTGELFF
CDR3nt: TGTGCCAGCAGCTTCGGCACCGGGGAGCTGTTTTTT

d_gene: TRBD2
abundance: -
j_gene: TRBJ2-3
v_gene: TRBV7-9
CDR3aa: CASSLGSSGGTDTQYF
CDR3nt: TGTGCCAGCAGCTTAGGGTCTAGCGGAGGCACAGATACGCAGTATTTT

d_gene: TRBD1
abundance: -
j_gene: TRBJ1-2
v_gene: TRBV5-6
CDR3aa: CASSFRLLGSGGLSGYTF
CDR3nt: TGTGCCAGCAGCTTTCGACTCCTTGGGTCAGGGGGCTTAAGTGGCTACACCTTC

d_gene: -
abundance: -
j_gene: TRBJ1-1
v_gene: TRBV5-1
CDR3aa: CASSLDPNTEAFF
CDR3nt: TGCGCCAGCAGCTTGGATCCAAACACTGAAGCTTTCTTT

d_gene: -
abundance: -
j_gene: TRBJ2-2
v_gene: TRBV14
CDR3aa: CASSPRTTAAGELFF
CDR3nt: TGTGCCAGCAGCCCCAGGACTACTGCAGCCGGGGAGCTGTTTTTT

d_gene: -
abundance: -
j_gene: TRBJ2-7
v_gene: TRBV6-5
CDR3aa: CASRKGQKDSYEQYF
CDR3nt: TGTGCCAGCAGGAAGGGACAAAAAGACTCCTACGAGCAGTACTTC

d_gene: -
abundance: -
j_gene: TRBJ2-7
v_gene: TRBV25-1
CDR3aa: CASSPITGLSSYEQYF
CDR3nt: TGTGCCAGCAGTCCAATAACAGGGCTAAGCTCCTACGAGCAGTACTTC

d_gene: -
abundance: -
j_gene: TRBJ2-7
v_gene: TRBV6-2/TRBV6-3
CDR3aa: CASSYSTGSPTGEQYF
CDR3nt: TGTGCCAGCAGTTACTCTACCGGGTCCCCGACGGGCGAGCAGTACTTC

d_gene: -
abundance: -
j_gene: TRBJ2-2
v_gene: TRBV7-6
CDR3aa: CASSRGTGELFF
CDR3nt: TGTGCCAGCTCAAGGGGCACCGGGGAGCTGTTTTTT

d_gene: TRBD1
abundance: -
j_gene: TRBJ2-2
v_gene: TRBV5-1
CDR3aa: CASSPRTGWAGELFF
CDR3nt: TGCGCCAGCAGCCCGCGGACAGGGTGGGCCGGGGAGCTGTTTTTT

d_gene: TRBD1
abundance: -
j_gene: TRBJ2-7
v_gene: TRBV7-2
CDR3aa: CASSFRQGSYEQYF
CDR3nt: TGTGCCAGCAGCTTCCGACAGGGTTCCTACGAGCAGTACTTC

d_gene: TRBD1
abundance: -
j_gene: TRBJ1-3
v_gene: TRBV5-1
CDR3aa: CASSLGSGTGSGNTIYF
CDR3nt: TGCGCCAGCAGCTTGGGGTCAGGGACAGGCTCTGGAAACACCATATATTTT

d_gene: -
abundance: -
j_gene: TRBJ1-3
v_gene: TRBV6-1
CDR3aa: CASSEASQGISGNTIYF
CDR3nt: TGTGCCAGCAGTGAAGCGAGCCAGGGGATCTCTGGAAACACCATATATTTT

d_gene: -
abundance: few
j_gene: TRBJ1-1
v_gene: TRBV7-9
CDR3aa: CASSFGAGDTEAFF
CDR3nt: TGTGCCAGCAGCTTTGGGGCAGGGGACACTGAAGCTTTCTTT

d_gene: -
abundance: -
j_gene: TRBJ1-1
v_gene: TRBV5-1
CDR3aa: CASSFTEKTEAFF
CDR3nt: TGCGCCAGCAGTTTTACCGAGAAGACTGAAGCTTTCTTT

d_gene: TRBD1
abundance: few
j_gene: TRBJ1-4
v_gene: TRBV5-1
CDR3aa: CASSFTGDQNEKLFF
CDR3nt: TGCGCCAGCAGCTTTACAGGGGATCAAAATGAAAAACTGTTTTTT